This T cell receptor (beta chain) was identified in a study of CD8 T cells in Susac syndrome. Across the study: Treatment at blood withdrawal was none, corticosteroids, or intravenous immunoglobulin alone in Susac syndrome patients.

Random hexamers were used to reverse transcribe an amount of about 0.45 to 1 ug RNA. Amplification of the TCR beta CDR3 was carried out by immunoSEQ multiplex PCR, which spanned a total of 54 Vbeta and 13 Jbeta segments. TCRdb ran MiXCR on the immunoSEQ multiplex PCR reads and lists one entry per CDR3 protein. The table includes 92,000 or so distinct CDR3 sequences, around 96% detected once. Germline V lookup: CDR1 MNHEY, CDR2 SVGAGI. Trimming pared 0 bases from V and 4 bases from J, leaving 12 bases between. This CDR3 contains 15 residues. CD8+ and CD4+ T cells from blood underwent TCR beta sequencing.

The clonotype was recovered from a human donor with Susac syndrome. The sequenced sample consisted of CD8+ T cells from PBMCs. The chain links TRBV6-5 to TRBJ1-1, with D perhaps matching TRBD1 (5 bases). The DNA for the CDR3 is TGTGCCAGCAGTTACTCGTGGGGGGAGGGCACTGAAGCTTTCTTT. The encoded protein is CASSYSWGEGTEAFF.